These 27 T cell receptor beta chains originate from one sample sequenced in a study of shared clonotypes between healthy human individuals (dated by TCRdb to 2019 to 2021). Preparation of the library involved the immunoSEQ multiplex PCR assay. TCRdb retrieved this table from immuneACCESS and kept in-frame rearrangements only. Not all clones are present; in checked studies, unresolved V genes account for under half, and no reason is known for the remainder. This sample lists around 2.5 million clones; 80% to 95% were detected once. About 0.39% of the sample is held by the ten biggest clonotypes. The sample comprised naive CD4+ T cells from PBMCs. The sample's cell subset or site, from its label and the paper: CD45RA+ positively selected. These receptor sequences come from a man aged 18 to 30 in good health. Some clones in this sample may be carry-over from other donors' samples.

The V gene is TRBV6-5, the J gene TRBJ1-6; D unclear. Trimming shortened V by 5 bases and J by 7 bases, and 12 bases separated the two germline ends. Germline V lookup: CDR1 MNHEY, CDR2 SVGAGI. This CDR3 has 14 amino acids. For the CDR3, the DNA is TGTGCCAGCAGTCGGACGGAACAGAATTCACCCCTCCACTTT. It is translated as CASSRTEQNSPLHF.

The CDR3 nucleotides are TGTGCCAGCAGCTTATTCCTCCATGAGCAGTTCTTC. It codes for CASSLFLHEQFF. The rearrangement links TRBV7-2 to TRBJ2-1, with D unclear. CDR1 and CDR2 (germline): SGHTA, FQGNSA. CDR3 size: 12 residues. Trimming stripped 2 bases from V and 8 bases from J, with 7 bases between.

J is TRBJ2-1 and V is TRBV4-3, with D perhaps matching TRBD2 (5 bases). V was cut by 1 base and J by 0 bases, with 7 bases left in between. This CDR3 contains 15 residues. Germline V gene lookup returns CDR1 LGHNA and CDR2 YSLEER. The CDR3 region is CASSQATSSYNEQFF. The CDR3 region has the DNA TGCGCCAGCAGCCAAGCCACTAGCTCCTACAATGAGCAGTTCTTC.

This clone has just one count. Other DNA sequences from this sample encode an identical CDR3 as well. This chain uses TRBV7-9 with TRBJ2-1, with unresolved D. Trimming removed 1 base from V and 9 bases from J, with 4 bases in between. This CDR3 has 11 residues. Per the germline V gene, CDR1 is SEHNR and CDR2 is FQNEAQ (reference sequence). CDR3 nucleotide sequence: TGTGCCAGCAGCTTAGGGGGTGAGCAGTTCTTC. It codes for CASSLGGEQFF.

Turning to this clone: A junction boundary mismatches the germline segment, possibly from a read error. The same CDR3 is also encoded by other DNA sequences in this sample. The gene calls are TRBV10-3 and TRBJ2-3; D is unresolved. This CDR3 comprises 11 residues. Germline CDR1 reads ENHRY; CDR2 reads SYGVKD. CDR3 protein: CAVRGTDTQYF. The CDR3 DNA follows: TGTGCCGTCAGAGGAACAGATACGCAGTATTTT.

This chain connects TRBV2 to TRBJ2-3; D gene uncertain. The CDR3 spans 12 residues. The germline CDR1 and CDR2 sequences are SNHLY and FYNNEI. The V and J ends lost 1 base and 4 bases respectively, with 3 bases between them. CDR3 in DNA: TGTGCCAGCAGTGAAGGGGCAGATACGCAGTATTTT. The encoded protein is CASSEGADTQYF.

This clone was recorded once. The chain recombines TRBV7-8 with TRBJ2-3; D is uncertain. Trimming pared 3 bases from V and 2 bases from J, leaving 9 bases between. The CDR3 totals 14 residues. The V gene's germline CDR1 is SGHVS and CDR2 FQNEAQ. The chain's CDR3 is CASSLRLVTDTQYF. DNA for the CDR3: TGTGCCAGCAGCTTGCGGCTGGTCACAGATACGCAGTATTTT.

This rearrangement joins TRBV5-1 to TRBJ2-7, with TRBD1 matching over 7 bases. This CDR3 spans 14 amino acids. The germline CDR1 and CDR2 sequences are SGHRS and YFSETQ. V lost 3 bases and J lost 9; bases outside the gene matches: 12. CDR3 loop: CASSSSTGPLGQYF. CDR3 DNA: TGCGCCAGCAGCTCATCGACAGGGCCCCTAGGGCAGTACTTC.

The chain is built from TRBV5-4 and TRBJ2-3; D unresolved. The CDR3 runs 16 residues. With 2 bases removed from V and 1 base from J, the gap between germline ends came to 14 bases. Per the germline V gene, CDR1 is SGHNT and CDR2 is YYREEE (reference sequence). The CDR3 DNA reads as TGTGCCAGCAGCTTAATGACGGCCTGGGGCACAGATACGCAGTATTTT. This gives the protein CASSLMTAWGTDTQYF.

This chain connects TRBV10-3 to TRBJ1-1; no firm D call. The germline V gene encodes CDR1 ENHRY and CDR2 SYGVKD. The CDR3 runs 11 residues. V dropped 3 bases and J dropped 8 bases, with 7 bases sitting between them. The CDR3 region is CAISERREAFF. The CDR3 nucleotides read TGTGCCATCAGTGAACGTCGAGAAGCTTTCTTT.

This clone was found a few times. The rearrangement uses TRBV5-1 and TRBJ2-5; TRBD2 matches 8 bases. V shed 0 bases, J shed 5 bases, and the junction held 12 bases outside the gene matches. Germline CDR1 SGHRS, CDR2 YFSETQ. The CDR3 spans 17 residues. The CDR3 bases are TGCGCCAGCAGCTTGGCCGTCGGCGGGAGGCTCCTGGAGACCCAGTACTTC. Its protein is CASSLAVGGRLLETQYF.

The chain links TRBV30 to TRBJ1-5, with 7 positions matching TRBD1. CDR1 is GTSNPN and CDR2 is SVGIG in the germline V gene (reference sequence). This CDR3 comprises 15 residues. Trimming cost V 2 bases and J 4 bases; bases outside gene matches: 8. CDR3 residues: CAWSRQGKPNQPQHF. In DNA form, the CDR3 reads TGTGCCTGGAGTCGACAGGGTAAACCAAATCAGCCCCAGCATTTT.

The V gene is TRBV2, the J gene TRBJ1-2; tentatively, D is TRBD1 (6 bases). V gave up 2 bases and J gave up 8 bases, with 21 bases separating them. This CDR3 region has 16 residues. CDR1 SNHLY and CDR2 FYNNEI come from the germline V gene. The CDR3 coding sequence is TGTGCCAGCAGTGAAACGGGCAGGGGAGACACTCGGGGCTACACCTTC. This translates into CASSETGRGDTRGYTF.

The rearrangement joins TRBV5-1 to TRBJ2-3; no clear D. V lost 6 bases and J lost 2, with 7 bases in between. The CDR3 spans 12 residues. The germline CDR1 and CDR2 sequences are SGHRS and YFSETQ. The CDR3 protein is CASTALTDTQYF. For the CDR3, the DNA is TGCGCCAGCACGGCGCTCACAGATACGCAGTATTTT. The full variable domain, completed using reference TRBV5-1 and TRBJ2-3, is KAGVTQTPRYLIKTRGQQVTLSCSPISGHRSVSWYQQTPGQGLQFLFEYFSETQRNKGNFPGRFSGRQFSNSRSEMNVSTLELGDSALYLCASTALTDTQYFGPGTRLTVL.

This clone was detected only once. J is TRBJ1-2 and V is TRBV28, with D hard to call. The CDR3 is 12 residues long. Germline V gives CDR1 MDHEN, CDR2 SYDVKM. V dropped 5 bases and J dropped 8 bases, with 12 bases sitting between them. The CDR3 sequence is CASSPQVQGYTF. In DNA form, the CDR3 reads TGTGCCAGCAGTCCCCAAGTCCAAGGCTACACCTTC.

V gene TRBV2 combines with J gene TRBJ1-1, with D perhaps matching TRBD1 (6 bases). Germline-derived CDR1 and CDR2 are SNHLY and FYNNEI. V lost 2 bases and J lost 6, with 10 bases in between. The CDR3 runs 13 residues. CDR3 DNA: TGTGCCAGCAGTGAACAGGGGAAAGCTGAAGCTTTCTTT. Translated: CASSEQGKAEAFF.

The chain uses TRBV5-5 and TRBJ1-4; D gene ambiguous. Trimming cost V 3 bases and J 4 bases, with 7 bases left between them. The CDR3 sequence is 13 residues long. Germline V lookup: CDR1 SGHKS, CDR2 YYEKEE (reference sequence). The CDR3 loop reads CASSSGVNEKLFF. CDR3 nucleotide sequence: TGTGCCAGCAGCTCAGGCGTTAATGAAAAACTGTTTTTT.

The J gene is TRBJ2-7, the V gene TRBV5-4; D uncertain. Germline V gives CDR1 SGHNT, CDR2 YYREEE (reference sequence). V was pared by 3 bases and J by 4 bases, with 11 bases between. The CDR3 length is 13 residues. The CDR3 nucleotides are TGTGCCAGCAGCTCCAAGAACCTTTACGAGCAGTACTTC. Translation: CASSSKNLYEQYF.

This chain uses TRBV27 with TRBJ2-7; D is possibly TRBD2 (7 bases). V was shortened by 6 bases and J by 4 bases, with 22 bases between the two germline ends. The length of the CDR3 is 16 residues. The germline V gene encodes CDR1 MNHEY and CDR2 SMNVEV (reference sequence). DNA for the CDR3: TGTGCCAGCAGACCAACGACGGGGGGCGGGAAGTACGAGCAGTACTTC. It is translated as CASRPTTGGGKYEQYF.

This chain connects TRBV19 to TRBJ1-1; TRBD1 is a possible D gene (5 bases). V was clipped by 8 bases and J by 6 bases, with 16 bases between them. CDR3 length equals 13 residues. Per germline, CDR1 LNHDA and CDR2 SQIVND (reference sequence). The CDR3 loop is CASDSRRGSEAFF. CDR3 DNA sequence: TGTGCCAGTGACAGCAGGCGGGGGTCTGAAGCTTTCTTT.

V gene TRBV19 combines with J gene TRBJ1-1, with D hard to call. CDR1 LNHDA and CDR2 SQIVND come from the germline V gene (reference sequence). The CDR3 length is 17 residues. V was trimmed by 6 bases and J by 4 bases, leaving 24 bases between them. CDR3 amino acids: CASRMGMFIRWGTEAFF. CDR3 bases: TGTGCCAGTAGGATGGGGATGTTTATACGGTGGGGCACTGAAGCTTTCTTT.

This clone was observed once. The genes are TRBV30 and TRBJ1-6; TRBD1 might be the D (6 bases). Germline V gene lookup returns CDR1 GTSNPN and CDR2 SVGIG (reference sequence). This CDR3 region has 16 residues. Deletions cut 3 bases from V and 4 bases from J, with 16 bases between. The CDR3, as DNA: TGTGCCTGGAGCAAACCCGGACAGCGGTATAATTCACCCCTCCACTTT. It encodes CAWSKPGQRYNSPLHF. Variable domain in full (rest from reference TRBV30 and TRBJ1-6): SQTIHQWPATLVQPVGSPLSLECTVEGTSNPNLYWYRQAAGRGLQLLFYSVGIGQISSEVPQNLSASRPQDRQFILSSKKLLLSDSGFYLCAWSKPGQRYNSPLHFGNGTRLTVT.

Here the CDR3 reads CASSVGLAGAYNEQFF. The CDR3 nucleotides read TGCGCCAGCAGCGTGGGACTAGCGGGAGCCTACAATGAGCAGTTCTTC. V is TRBV5-1 and J is TRBJ2-1; 14 bases map to TRBD2. The CDR3 is 16 residues long. The germline gives CDR1 SGHRS, CDR2 YFSETQ. Trimming cost V 4 bases and J 2 bases; bases outside gene matches: 2.

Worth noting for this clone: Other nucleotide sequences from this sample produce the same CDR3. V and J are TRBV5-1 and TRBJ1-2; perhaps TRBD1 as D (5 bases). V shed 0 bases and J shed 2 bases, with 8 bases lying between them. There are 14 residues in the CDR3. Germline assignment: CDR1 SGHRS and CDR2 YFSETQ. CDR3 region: CASSLGQGNYGYTF. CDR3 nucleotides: TGCGCCAGCAGCTTGGGGCAGGGAAACTATGGCTACACCTTC.

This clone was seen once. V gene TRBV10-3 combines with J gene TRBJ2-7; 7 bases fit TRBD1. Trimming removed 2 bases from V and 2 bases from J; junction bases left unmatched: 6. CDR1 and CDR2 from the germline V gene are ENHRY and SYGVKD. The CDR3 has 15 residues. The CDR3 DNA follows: TGTGCCATCAGTGAGAGGGGGCAGGGCCCCTACGAGCAGTACTTC. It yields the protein CAISERGQGPYEQYF.

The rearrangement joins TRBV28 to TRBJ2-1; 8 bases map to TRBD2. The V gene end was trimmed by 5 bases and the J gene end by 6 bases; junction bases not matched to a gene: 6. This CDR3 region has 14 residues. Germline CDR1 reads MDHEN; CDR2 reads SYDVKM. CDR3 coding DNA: TGTGCCAGCAGTCTAGCGGGTCCCTCCAATGAGCAGTTCTTC. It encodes CASSLAGPSNEQFF.

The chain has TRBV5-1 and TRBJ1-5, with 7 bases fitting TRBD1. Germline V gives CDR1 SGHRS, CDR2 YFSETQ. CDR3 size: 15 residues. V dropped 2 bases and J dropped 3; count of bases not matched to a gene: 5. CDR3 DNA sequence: TGCGCCAGCAGCTTAACCGGGACAGTCAATCAGCCCCAGCATTTT. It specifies CASSLTGTVNQPQHF.